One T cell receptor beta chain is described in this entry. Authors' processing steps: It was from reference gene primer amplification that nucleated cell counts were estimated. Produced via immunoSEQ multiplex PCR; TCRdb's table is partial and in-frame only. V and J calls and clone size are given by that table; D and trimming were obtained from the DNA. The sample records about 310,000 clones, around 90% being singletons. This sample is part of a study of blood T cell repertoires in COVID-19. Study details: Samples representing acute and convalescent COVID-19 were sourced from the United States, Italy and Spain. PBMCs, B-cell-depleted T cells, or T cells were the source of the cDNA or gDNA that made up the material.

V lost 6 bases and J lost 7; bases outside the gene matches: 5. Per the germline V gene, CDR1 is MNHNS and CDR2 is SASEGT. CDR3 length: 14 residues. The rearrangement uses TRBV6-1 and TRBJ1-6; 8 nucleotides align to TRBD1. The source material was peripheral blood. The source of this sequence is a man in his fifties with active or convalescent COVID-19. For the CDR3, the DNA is TGTGCCAGCAGCTCGCAGGGGGCAAATTCACCCCTCCACTTT. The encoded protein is CASSSQGANSPLHF.